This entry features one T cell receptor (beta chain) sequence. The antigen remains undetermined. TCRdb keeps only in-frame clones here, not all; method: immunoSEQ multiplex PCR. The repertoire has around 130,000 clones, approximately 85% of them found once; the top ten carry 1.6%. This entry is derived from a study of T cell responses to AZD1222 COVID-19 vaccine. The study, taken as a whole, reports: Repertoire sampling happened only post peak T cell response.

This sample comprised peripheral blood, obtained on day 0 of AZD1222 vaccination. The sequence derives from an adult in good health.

The CDR3 sequence: CASSFLSMNTEAFF. CDR3 nucleotide sequence: TGCGCCAGCAGCTTCCTTTCTATGAACACTGAAGCTTTCTTT. The chain carries TRBV5-1 and TRBJ1-1, with D hard to call. Germline V lookup: CDR1 SGHRS, CDR2 YFSETQ. The CDR3 totals 14 residues. V gave up 2 bases and J gave up 0 bases, with 8 bases separating them.